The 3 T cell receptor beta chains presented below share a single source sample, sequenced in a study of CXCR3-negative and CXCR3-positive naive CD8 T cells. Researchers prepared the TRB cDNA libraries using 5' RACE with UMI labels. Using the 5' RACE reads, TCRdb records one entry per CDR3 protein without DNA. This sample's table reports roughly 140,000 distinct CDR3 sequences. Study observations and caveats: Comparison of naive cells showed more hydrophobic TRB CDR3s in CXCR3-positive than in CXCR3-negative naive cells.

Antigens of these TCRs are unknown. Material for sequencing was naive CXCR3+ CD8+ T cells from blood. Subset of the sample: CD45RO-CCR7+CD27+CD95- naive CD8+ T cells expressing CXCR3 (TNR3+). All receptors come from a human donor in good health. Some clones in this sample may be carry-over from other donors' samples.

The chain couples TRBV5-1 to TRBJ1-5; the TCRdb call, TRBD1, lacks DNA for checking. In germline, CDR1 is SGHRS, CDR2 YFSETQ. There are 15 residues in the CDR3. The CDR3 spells CASSLYGVGDQPQHF.

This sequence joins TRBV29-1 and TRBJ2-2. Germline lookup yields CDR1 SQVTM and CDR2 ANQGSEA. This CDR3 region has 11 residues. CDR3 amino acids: CSVPITGELFF.

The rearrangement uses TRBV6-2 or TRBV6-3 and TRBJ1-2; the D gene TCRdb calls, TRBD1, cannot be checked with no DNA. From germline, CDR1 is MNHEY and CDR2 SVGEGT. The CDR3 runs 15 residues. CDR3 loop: CASSYDRGLNDGYTF.